The rows below give T cell receptor beta chains drawn from one sample of a study of PD-L1 blockade in urothelial cancer. TCRdb keeps only in-frame clones here, not all; method: immunoSEQ multiplex PCR. The data show 40,000 to 60,000 clones, 79% seen once. The source material was PBMCs, sampled around atezolizumab (anti-PD-L1) treatment. The receptors come from a man aged 70-80 years with urothelial cancer. Both conserved end residues are part of each CDR3. A D gene is named only where the DNA matches it firmly. A row's size may be missing; if present it is once, few, many or a size class.

CDR3 DNA: TGCAGCGTTTCTAGTCAGTACACCGGGGAGCTGTTTTTT
CDR3 protein: CSVSSQYTGELFF
D gene: .
clone size: .
J gene: TRBJ2-2
V gene: TRBV29-1

CDR3 DNA: TGTGCCAGCAGCTTAGGGCAGGGGACATCGAACACTGAAGCTTTCTTT
CDR3 protein: CASSLGQGTSNTEAFF
D gene: .
clone size: once
J gene: TRBJ1-1
V gene: TRBV7-9

CDR3 DNA: TGCAGCGTTGAAGACACAGGGAAAAACATTCAGTACTTC
CDR3 protein: CSVEDTGKNIQYF
D gene: .
clone size: once
J gene: TRBJ2-4
V gene: TRBV29-1

CDR3 DNA: TGTGCCAGCAGTTTATCATGGCCGGTGCGGGGCTACACCTTC
CDR3 protein: CASSLSWPVRGYTF
D gene: .
clone size: .
J gene: TRBJ1-2
V gene: TRBV27

CDR3 DNA: TGTGCCAGCAGTTATACCCCGGGGTTGGGTGAGGAGCTGTTTTTT
CDR3 protein: CASSYTPGLGEELFF
D gene: .
clone size: .
J gene: TRBJ2-2
V gene: TRBV6-5

CDR3 DNA: TGTGCCAGCAGCGTAGCGGGACATGAAGAGACCCAGTACTTC
CDR3 protein: CASSVAGHEETQYF
D gene: .
clone size: .
J gene: TRBJ2-5
V gene: TRBV9

CDR3 DNA: TGTGCCAGCTCACCACCTTCCGGGTACGGGAGAAACGAGCAGTACTTC
CDR3 protein: CASSPPSGYGRNEQYF
D gene: .
clone size: .
J gene: TRBJ2-7
V gene: TRBV18

CDR3 DNA: TGTGCCAGCAGTTTATTGGCAGGTCTAAGCGAAAAACTGTTTTTT
CDR3 protein: CASSLLAGLSEKLFF
D gene: .
clone size: few
J gene: TRBJ1-4
V gene: TRBV27

CDR3 DNA: TGTGCCAGCAGCGGTCAGCGGGAGGCCTTCTACGAGCAGTACTTC
CDR3 protein: CASSGQREAFYEQYF
D gene: TRBD2
clone size: .
J gene: TRBJ2-7
V gene: TRBV9

CDR3 DNA: TGCGCCAGCAGCTATTCTAGCGGGACGGAGACCCAGTACTTC
CDR3 protein: CASSYSSGTETQYF
D gene: TRBD2
clone size: .
J gene: TRBJ2-5
V gene: TRBV5-1

CDR3 DNA: TGCGCCAGCAGCTCCCGGGACAGGGGGGTCCCCTACGAGCAGTACTTC
CDR3 protein: CASSSRDRGVPYEQYF
D gene: TRBD1
clone size: .
J gene: TRBJ2-7
V gene: TRBV5-1

CDR3 DNA: TGTGCCAGCAGTAGAGCGGGAGGTGAGACCGGGGAGCTGTTTTTT
CDR3 protein: CASSRAGGETGELFF
D gene: TRBD2
clone size: .
J gene: TRBJ2-2
V gene: TRBV7-2

CDR3 DNA: TGCGCCAGCAGCTTGATAGGGGCAGAAGAGCAGTACTTC
CDR3 protein: CASSLIGAEEQYF
D gene: .
clone size: .
J gene: TRBJ2-7
V gene: TRBV5-1

CDR3 DNA: TGTGCCAGCAGTGCAGTAACCTCCTACAATGAGCAGTTCTTC
CDR3 protein: CASSAVTSYNEQFF
D gene: .
clone size: .
J gene: TRBJ2-1
V gene: TRBV6-5

CDR3 DNA: TGCGCCAGCACCTTAGCGGGAGGGCCGGAGGAGCAGTTCTTC
CDR3 protein: CASTLAGGPEEQFF
D gene: TRBD2
clone size: .
J gene: TRBJ2-1
V gene: TRBV5-1

CDR3 DNA: TGTGCCAGCAGCTCCAGGGTTCAAGAGACCCAGTACTTC
CDR3 protein: CASSSRVQETQYF
D gene: .
clone size: .
J gene: TRBJ2-5
V gene: TRBV27

CDR3 DNA: TGTGCCAGCAGAGGAGCCGGGACTGGCGACAATGAGCAGTTCTTC
CDR3 protein: CASRGAGTGDNEQFF
D gene: .
clone size: .
J gene: TRBJ2-1
V gene: TRBV6-6

CDR3 DNA: TGTGCCAGCAGATTAGGACTAGTTAATGAGCAGTTCTTC
CDR3 protein: CASRLGLVNEQFF
D gene: TRBD2
clone size: .
J gene: TRBJ2-1
V gene: TRBV28

CDR3 DNA: TGTGCCAGCAGTTGGGATACAGGGGGCGCGGGAAAACTGTTTTTT
CDR3 protein: CASSWDTGGAGKLFF
D gene: TRBD1
clone size: .
J gene: TRBJ1-4
V gene: TRBV27

CDR3 DNA: TGTGCCAGCAGCTTAAGCGGGAGTAAAGCCGGGGAGCTGTTTTTT
CDR3 protein: CASSLSGSKAGELFF
D gene: TRBD2
clone size: .
J gene: TRBJ2-2
V gene: TRBV7-8

CDR3 DNA: TGTGCCAGCAGCTTACCGGAGACCAATGAGCAGTTCTTC
CDR3 protein: CASSLPETNEQFF
D gene: .
clone size: .
J gene: TRBJ2-1
V gene: TRBV7-3

CDR3 DNA: TGCGCCAGCAGCCAAGAGGACCAGGGGGGCCTGAACACTGAAGCTTTCTTT
CDR3 protein: CASSQEDQGGLNTEAFF
D gene: TRBD1
clone size: .
J gene: TRBJ1-1
V gene: TRBV4-1

CDR3 DNA: TGCAGCGCCACGCGGGAAGCTAATGAAAAACTGTTTTTT
CDR3 protein: CSATREANEKLFF
D gene: .
clone size: .
J gene: TRBJ1-4
V gene: TRBV29-1

CDR3 DNA: TGTGCCAGCAGCCCAAGCACAGATACGCAGTATTTT
CDR3 protein: CASSPSTDTQYF
D gene: .
clone size: .
J gene: TRBJ2-3
V gene: TRBV13

CDR3 DNA: TGTGCCAGCAGTTACGGGAGGGAAAGCGGGGAGCTGTTTTTT
CDR3 protein: CASSYGRESGELFF
D gene: TRBD2
clone size: .
J gene: TRBJ2-2
V gene: TRBV6-6

CDR3 DNA: TGTGCCAGCAGCCGTGGACTAGCGGGAGAGACCCAGTACTTC
CDR3 protein: CASSRGLAGETQYF
D gene: TRBD2
clone size: .
J gene: TRBJ2-5
V gene: TRBV28

CDR3 DNA: TGCGCCAGCAGGGACAGCGGGGGATTACAGTATGGCTACACCTTC
CDR3 protein: CASRDSGGLQYGYTF
D gene: .
clone size: .
J gene: TRBJ1-2
V gene: TRBV10-1

CDR3 DNA: TGTGCCAGCAGTGACCCGACAGGGTTTCAGCCCCAGCATTTT
CDR3 protein: CASSDPTGFQPQHF
D gene: TRBD1
clone size: .
J gene: TRBJ1-5
V gene: TRBV25-1

CDR3 DNA: TGTGCCAGCAGTTTATCCCGGACAGGAGCCGCTGAAAAACTGTTTTTT
CDR3 protein: CASSLSRTGAAEKLFF
D gene: TRBD1
clone size: .
J gene: TRBJ1-4
V gene: TRBV27